Listed below are T cell receptor gamma chains from one sample, sequenced in a study of Vδ1+ human thymocytes. TCRdb reran clone calling via CATT on the multiplex PCR reads. Here the sample spans about 23,000 gamma-chain clones, roughly 13% being singletons. The sample consisted of Vdelta1+ gamma-delta thymocytes from the thymus. The receptors derive from a child younger than two who had congenital heart surgery. Both conserved end residues are part of each CDR3. The order of the fields is V gene, clone size, J gene, CDR3 protein, CDR3 DNA. The size of a clone is reported for some rows only, either as once, few or many, or as a class for expanded clones.

v_gene: TRGV5
abundance: NA
j_gene: TRGJP2
CDR3aa: CATWDRPASDWIKTF
CDR3nt: TGTGCCACCTGGGACAGGCCCGCTAGTGATTGGATCAAGACGTTT

v_gene: TRGV2
abundance: NA
j_gene: TRGJP2
CDR3aa: CATWDGIESSDWIKTF
CDR3nt: TGTGCCACCTGGGACGGGATAGAGAGTAGTGATTGGATCAAGACGTTT

v_gene: TRGV5
abundance: few
j_gene: TRGJ1/TRGJ2
CDR3aa: CATWDRPAKLF
CDR3nt: TGTGCCACCTGGGACAGGCCTGCCAAACTCTTT

v_gene: TRGV3
abundance: NA
j_gene: TRGJ1/TRGJ2
CDR3aa: CATWDTKQWYKKLF
CDR3nt: TGTGCCACCTGGGACACCAAACAGTGGTATAAGAAACTCTTT

v_gene: TRGV9
abundance: NA
j_gene: TRGJ1/TRGJ2
CDR3aa: CALWEVAGKKLF
CDR3nt: TGTGCCTTGTGGGAGGTTGCGGGGAAGAAACTCTTT

v_gene: TRGV4
abundance: NA
j_gene: TRGJP2
CDR3aa: CATWNGYWIKTF
CDR3nt: TGTGCCACCTGGAATGGCTATTGGATCAAGACGTTT

v_gene: TRGV9
abundance: NA
j_gene: TRGJP
CDR3aa: CALWEVPQELGKKIKVF
CDR3nt: TGTGCCTTGTGGGAGGTCCCGCAAGAGTTGGGCAAAAAAATCAAGGTATTT

v_gene: TRGV9
abundance: NA
j_gene: TRGJP
CDR3aa: CALWEVLQELGKKIKVF
CDR3nt: TGTGCCTTGTGGGAGGTTTTACAAGAGTTGGGCAAAAAAATCAAGGTATTT

v_gene: TRGV4
abundance: NA
j_gene: TRGJ1/TRGJ2
CDR3aa: CATWNGPSYKKLF
CDR3nt: TGTGCCACCTGGAATGGGCCGAGTTATAAGAAACTCTTT

v_gene: TRGV9
abundance: NA
j_gene: TRGJ1/TRGJ2
CDR3aa: CALWERYYKKLF
CDR3nt: TGTGCCTTGTGGGAACGTTATTATAAGAAACTCTTT

v_gene: TRGV9
abundance: NA
j_gene: TRGJP
CDR3aa: CALWEVTELGKKIKVF
CDR3nt: TGTGCCTTGTGGGAGGTGACAGAGTTGGGCAAAAAAATCAAGGTATTT

v_gene: TRGV3
abundance: NA
j_gene: TRGJP2
CDR3aa: CATWDSGNQGLVRRIKTF
CDR3nt: TGTGCCACCTGGGACAGTGGGAACCAAGGGTTGGTCCGGCGGATCAAGACGTTT

v_gene: TRGV9
abundance: few
j_gene: TRGJP1
CDR3aa: CALWELHATGWFKIF
CDR3nt: TGTGCCTTGTGGGAATTGCATGCCACTGGTTGGTTCAAGATATTT

v_gene: TRGV4
abundance: few
j_gene: TRGJ1/TRGJ2
CDR3aa: CATWDERKKLF
CDR3nt: TGTGCCACCTGGGACGAAAGAAAGAAACTCTTT

v_gene: TRGV9
abundance: NA
j_gene: TRGJP2
CDR3aa: CALWEVLFGFKTF
CDR3nt: TGTGCCTTGTGGGAGGTGCTGTTTGGGTTCAAGACGTTT

v_gene: TRGV9
abundance: NA
j_gene: TRGJ1/TRGJ2
CDR3aa: CALWDEYYKKLF
CDR3nt: TGTGCCTTGTGGGATGAGTATTATAAGAAACTCTTT

v_gene: TRGV4
abundance: few
j_gene: TRGJ1/TRGJ2
CDR3aa: CATWDSHKKLF
CDR3nt: TGTGCCACCTGGGATTCCCATAAGAAACTCTTT

v_gene: TRGV5
abundance: few
j_gene: TRGJ1/TRGJ2
CDR3aa: CATWDWDRKLF
CDR3nt: TGTGCCACCTGGGACTGGGATAGGAAACTCTTT

v_gene: TRGV8
abundance: NA
j_gene: TRGJ1/TRGJ2
CDR3aa: CATWDWRRYYKKLF
CDR3nt: TGTGCCACCTGGGATTGGAGGAGGTATTATAAGAAACTCTTT

v_gene: TRGV4
abundance: few
j_gene: TRGJ1/TRGJ2
CDR3aa: CATWDVGVRYKKLF
CDR3nt: TGTGCCACCTGGGATGTGGGGGTGAGATATAAGAAACTCTTT

v_gene: TRGV9
abundance: NA
j_gene: TRGJP1
CDR3aa: CALWEVNSTGWFKIF
CDR3nt: TGTGCCTTGTGGGAGGTGAATTCAACTGGTTGGTTCAAGATATTT

v_gene: TRGV2
abundance: few
j_gene: TRGJ1/TRGJ2
CDR3aa: CATWDGSGGYKKLF
CDR3nt: TGTGCCACCTGGGACGGGTCCGGGGGTTATAAGAAACTCTTT

v_gene: TRGV2
abundance: NA
j_gene: TRGJ1/TRGJ2
CDR3aa: CATWDGRYYHKKLF
CDR3nt: TGTGCCACCTGGGACGGGCGGTACTATCATAAGAAACTCTTT

v_gene: TRGV8
abundance: NA
j_gene: TRGJP2
CDR3aa: CATWDRPGHSSDWIKTF
CDR3nt: TGTGCCACCTGGGATAGGCCGGGGCATAGTAGTGATTGGATCAAGACGTTT

v_gene: TRGV4
abundance: NA
j_gene: TRGJ1/TRGJ2
CDR3aa: CATWNKDRNYYKKLF
CDR3nt: TGTGCCACCTGGAATAAGGACCGGAATTATTATAAGAAACTCTTT

v_gene: TRGV3
abundance: few
j_gene: TRGJ1/TRGJ2
CDR3aa: CATWDRREKKLF
CDR3nt: TGTGCCACCTGGGACAGGCGGGAGAAGAAACTCTTT

v_gene: TRGV9
abundance: few
j_gene: TRGJ1/TRGJ2
CDR3aa: CALWEPRGDYKKLF
CDR3nt: TGTGCCTTGTGGGAGCCCCGCGGGGATTATAAGAAACTCTTT

v_gene: TRGV3
abundance: few
j_gene: TRGJ1/TRGJ2
CDR3aa: CATWDRRVWKLF
CDR3nt: TGTGCCACCTGGGACAGGCGAGTGTGGAAACTCTTT

v_gene: TRGV2
abundance: few
j_gene: TRGJ1/TRGJ2
CDR3aa: CATWGGPKNYYKKLF
CDR3nt: TGTGCCACCTGGGGCGGGCCAAAGAATTATTATAAGAAACTCTTT

v_gene: TRGV9
abundance: NA
j_gene: TRGJ1/TRGJ2
CDR3aa: CALWEAGRNYYKKLF
CDR3nt: TGTGCCTTGTGGGAGGCGGGCCGAAATTATTATAAGAAACTCTTT

v_gene: TRGV9
abundance: NA
j_gene: TRGJP1
CDR3aa: CALWEVRHGATGWFKIF
CDR3nt: TGTGCCTTGTGGGAGGTGCGCCATGGGGCCACTGGTTGGTTCAAGATATTT